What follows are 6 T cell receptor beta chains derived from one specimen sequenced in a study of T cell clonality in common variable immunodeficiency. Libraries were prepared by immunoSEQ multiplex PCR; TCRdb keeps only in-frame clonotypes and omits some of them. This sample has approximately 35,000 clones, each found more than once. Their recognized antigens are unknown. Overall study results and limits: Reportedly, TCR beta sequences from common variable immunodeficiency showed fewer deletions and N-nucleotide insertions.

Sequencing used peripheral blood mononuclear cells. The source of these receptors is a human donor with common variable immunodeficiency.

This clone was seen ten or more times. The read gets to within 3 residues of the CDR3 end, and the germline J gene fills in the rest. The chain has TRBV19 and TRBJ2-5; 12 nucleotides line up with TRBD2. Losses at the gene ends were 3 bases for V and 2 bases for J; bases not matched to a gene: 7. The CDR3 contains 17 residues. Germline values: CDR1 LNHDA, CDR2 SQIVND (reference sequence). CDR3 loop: CASSIGTGTSGQETQYF. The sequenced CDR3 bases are TGTGCCAGTAGTATCGGTACGGGGACTAGCGGGCAAGAGACC.

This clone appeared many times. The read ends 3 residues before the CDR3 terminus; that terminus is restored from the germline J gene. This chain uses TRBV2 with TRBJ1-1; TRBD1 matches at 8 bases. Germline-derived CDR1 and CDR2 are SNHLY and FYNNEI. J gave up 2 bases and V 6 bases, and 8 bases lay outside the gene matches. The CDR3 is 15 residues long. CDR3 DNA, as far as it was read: TGTGCCAGCAGCCTAGGTGGGACAGGAAACACTGAA. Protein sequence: CASSLGGTGNTE. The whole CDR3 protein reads CASSLGGTGNTEAFF.

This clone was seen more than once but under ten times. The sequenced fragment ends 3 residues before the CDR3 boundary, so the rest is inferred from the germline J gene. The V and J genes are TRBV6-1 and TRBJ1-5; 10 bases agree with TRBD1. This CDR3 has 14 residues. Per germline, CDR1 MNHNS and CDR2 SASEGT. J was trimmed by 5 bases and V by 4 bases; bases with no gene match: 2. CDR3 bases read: TGTGCCAGCAGTGTAGGGACAGGGGATCAGCCC. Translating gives CASSVGTGDQP. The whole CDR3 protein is CASSVGTGDQPQHF.

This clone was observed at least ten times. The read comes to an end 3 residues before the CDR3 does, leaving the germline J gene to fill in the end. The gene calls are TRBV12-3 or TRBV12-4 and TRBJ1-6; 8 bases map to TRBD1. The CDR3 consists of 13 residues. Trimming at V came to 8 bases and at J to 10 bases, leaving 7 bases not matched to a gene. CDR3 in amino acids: CASHGQGRSPLHF. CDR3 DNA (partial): TGTGCCAGCCATGGACAGGGAAGGTCACCC.

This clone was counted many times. Partial CDR3 DNA: TGCAGCGTTGATGTAGGTAGGGGTAGGATTCCAGGC. Translated: CSVDVGRGRIPG. The whole CDR3 sequence reads CSVDVGRGRIPGYTF. The gene calls are TRBV29-1 and TRBJ1-2, with D tentatively TRBD1 (5 bases). The read terminates 3 residues ahead of where the CDR3 ends, so the germline J gene completes it. Germline loops: CDR1 SQVTM, CDR2 ANQGSEA. The CDR3 consists of 15 residues. The variable domain in full, with the rest retrieved from reference TRBV29-1 and TRBJ1-2, is SAVISQKPSRDICQRGTSLTIQCQVDSQVTMMFWYRQQPGQSLTLIATANQGSEATYESGFVIDKFPISRPNLTFSTLTVSNMSPEDSSIYLCSVDVGRGRIPGYTFGSGTRLTVV.

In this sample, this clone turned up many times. The CDR3 reads CASSFRAGEAEAFF. The sequenced CDR3 bases are TGTGCCAGCAGCTTCCGCGCGGGGGAGGCTGAA. The chain has TRBV7-2 and TRBJ1-1; D might be TRBD1 (5 bases). The CDR3 is cut off 3 residues early in the read; its end comes from the germline J gene. The V end lost 3 bases, the J end lost 6 bases, and 14 bases lay between the germline ends. The CDR3 consists of 14 residues. The germline V gene has CDR1 SGHTA and CDR2 FQGNSA.